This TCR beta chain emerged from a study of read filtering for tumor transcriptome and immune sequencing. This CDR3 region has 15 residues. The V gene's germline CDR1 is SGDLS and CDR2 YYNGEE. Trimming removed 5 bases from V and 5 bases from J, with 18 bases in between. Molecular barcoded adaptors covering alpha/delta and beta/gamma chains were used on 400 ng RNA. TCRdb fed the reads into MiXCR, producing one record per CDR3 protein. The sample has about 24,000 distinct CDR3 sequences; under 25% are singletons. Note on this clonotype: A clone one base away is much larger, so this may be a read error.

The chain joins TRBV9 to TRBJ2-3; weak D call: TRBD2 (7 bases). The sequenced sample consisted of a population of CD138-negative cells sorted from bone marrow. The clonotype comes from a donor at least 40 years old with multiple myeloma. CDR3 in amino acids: CASSEGGVGIDTQYF. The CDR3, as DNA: TGTGCCAGCAGTGAAGGGGGGGTGGGCATAGATACGCAGTATTTT.